This TCR beta chain was identified during a study of shared clonotypes between healthy human individuals (dated by TCRdb to 2018 to 2020). Broadly, across the study: A couple of women and three men aged 18 to 49 years were included in the cohort. For each donor, CD4 naive and CD4 memory were each run on three plates, CD8 naive on two plates, and CD8 memory on one plate. The study deeply sequenced blood TCR repertoires of five healthy adults to estimate repertoire size and the extent of clonotype sharing between individuals. Different laboratories and diverse techniques were used to prepare libraries and sequence TCR repertoires, to increase sequencing depth and limit assay-specific biases. Per donor, leukapheresis produced somewhere between about 0.94 and 9 billion PBMCs.

For this clone: There is no known antigen for this receptor. Base qualities are not recorded, but no much larger clone differs from it by a single base.

The full study reports these points: Estimated clonotype richness was generally larger for naive than for memory subsets. Across a few donors, roughly 5% of naive CD4, over 3% of naive CD8, roughly 2.2% of memory CD4, and 0.4% of memory CD8 clonotypes were shared. The small number of donors limited the genetic and exposure-history diversity represented. Rarefaction of sorted-subset datasets indicated incomplete sequencing despite the large sequencing depth. Based on pairwise subsampling, the degree of clonotype sharing among donors was expected to be affected by sequencing depth. Sampling was limited to blood, and TCR repertoires in tissue likely differ from TCR repertoires in blood. Compared with non-shared clonotypes, the clonotypes found in all four sorted-subset donors had higher generation probabilities.

Using the deep immunoSEQ assay, multiplex PCR amplified TCR CDR3 regions from genomic DNA. For each cell subset, the extracted genomic DNA was distributed evenly across all wells of several immunoSEQ 96-well plates, and each plate served as one replicate. Each replicate PCR for sorted subsets received about 210 ng genomic DNA, equal to tens of thousands of T cell genomes. The purified libraries were quantified using a Qubit 3.0 fluorometer, sized with a Bioanalyzer 2100, and then quantified again using the KAPA Library Quantification kit. Each immunoSEQ 96-well plate was sequenced on its own single-read 150-cycle Illumina NextSeq 550 flow cell. The study's processing was this. Because the immunoSEQ output held only junctional sequences and lacked quality scores, the filtering could not match the filtering applied to full-length reads. To assign V/J genes and CDR3, sequences were annotated against IMGT germline references using PyIR, a Python wrapper for IgBLAST v1.9. Any read was removed if the V/J assignment was weak (E-value above 1e-6), the CDR3 was missing, or the read contained stop codons, out-of-frame junctions, or ambiguous translated residues. V3J clonotypes were defined as sequences sharing the same inferred V gene, J gene, and CDR3 amino acid sequence. Percentage overlap between repertoires was calculated by dividing the number of shared unique clonotypes by the size of the smaller repertoire. Repertoire richness was assessed with RTK rarefaction, the Chao1 estimator, and Recon v2.1 estimates of unobserved clonotypes. Generation probabilities were computed with OLGA for all TCRbeta clonotypes obtained by the gDNA method from four donors. TCRdb retrieved this table from immuneACCESS and kept in-frame rearrangements only. Not all clones are present; in checked studies, unresolved V genes account for under half, and no reason is known for the remainder. The DNA was the basis for D and trimming; V, J and clone size are from that table. Across this sample there are roughly 550,000 clones, with about 95% seen only once. Roughly 0.1% of the sample lies in the top ten.

Its CDR3 holds 15 amino acids, cysteine through phenylalanine. Only the CDR3 DNA stays, 45 bases, in frame from base 1. According to the germline V gene (reference sequence), CDR1 reads LNHDA and CDR2 reads SQIVND. V loses 3 bases, J loses 5 bases, and the germline ends lie 14 bases apart. CD8 naive samples consisted of CD45RO-negative cells that were positively selected for CCR7, yielding a CD45RA+CCR7+ population without TemRA cells. The donors were healthy, HIV-negative adults who had no recently reported acute infections or vaccinations. Every donor was a Caucasian adult residing in Nashville, Tennessee, USA. Blood was obtained by leukapheresis, after which PBMCs were separated by Ficoll-Histopaque density gradient centrifugation and cryopreserved in liquid nitrogen vapor phase. Purity and quantity of every magnetically sorted T cell population were checked by analytical flow cytometry. Each sorted fraction had its genomic DNA isolated and then quantified by UV absorbance on a Nanodrop 2000c.

The sequence was collected from a woman under 40 in good health. The sequenced sample consisted of naive CD8+ T cells sorted from blood. The intended sense of this specimen's cell subset or site label: CD45RA+CCR7+. The rearranged chain carries TRBV19 and TRBJ1-5; a weak D assignment points to TRBD1 (6 bases agree). DNA sequence: TGTGCCAGTAGTATTCTGGACAGCGGCCATCAGCCCCAGCATTTT. Translation gives CASSILDSGHQPQHF.